The 27 T cell receptor beta chains below all came from one sample that was sequenced in a study of blood T cell repertoires in COVID-19. Method: immunoSEQ multiplex PCR; TCRdb's copy keeps in-frame clones and lacks some. This table holds approximately 220,000 clones, 70% to 90% found once. The source material was peripheral blood. These receptors all come from a woman older than 75 with acute or convalescent COVID-19.

Here the CDR3 reads CASRGTDYGYTF. The CDR3, as DNA: TGTGCCAGCAGGGGGACAGACTATGGCTACACCTTC. The V call is TRBV6-5, the J call TRBJ1-2; 7 bases are shared with TRBD1. Unmatched junction bases numbered 1, after V lost 6 bases and J lost 3 bases. From germline, CDR1 is MNHEY and CDR2 SVGAGI. The CDR3 is made up of 12 amino acids.

V gene TRBV25-1 combines with J gene TRBJ2-5, with 7 bases that match TRBD1. Trimming took 3 bases from V and 1 from J; bases not matched to a gene: 5. The CDR3 covers 15 residues. Germline V gene sequence: CDR1 MGHDK, CDR2 SYGVNS. CDR3 sequence reads: CASSDVTGSQETQYF. CDR3 DNA: TGTGCCAGCAGTGATGTGACAGGGAGCCAAGAGACCCAGTACTTC. The variable domain in full, completed from reference TRBV25-1 and TRBJ2-5, reads EADIYQTPRYLVIGTGKKITLECSQTMGHDKMYWYQQDPGMELHLIHYSYGVNSTEKGDLSSESTVSRIRTEHFPLTLESARPSHTSQYLCASSDVTGSQETQYFGPGTRLLVL.

The J gene is TRBJ1-3, the V gene TRBV10-3; no reliable D call. CDR3 size: 14 residues. The V gene's germline CDR1 is ENHRY and CDR2 SYGVKD. The ends were cut back, 2 bases at V and 4 bases at J, with 9 bases in the middle. The CDR3 reads CAISESSVGNTIYF. Written as DNA, the CDR3 is TGTGCCATCAGTGAGAGTTCAGTCGGAAACACCATATATTTT.

The chain links TRBV19 to TRBJ1-4; 7 bases agree with TRBD1. J gave up 1 base and V 7 bases, and 3 bases lay outside the gene matches. This CDR3 contains 14 residues. The germline V gene encodes CDR1 LNHDA and CDR2 SQIVND (reference sequence). The CDR3 nucleotides read TGTGCCAGTACCCGACAGGGAACTAATGAAAAACTGTTTTTT. It translates to CASTRQGTNEKLFF.

This clone was detected only a few times. J is TRBJ2-3 and V is TRBV19; no firm D call. Trimming removed 2 bases from V and 4 bases from J, with 10 bases in between. Germline CDR1 and CDR2: LNHDA and SQIVND (reference sequence). CDR3 size: 14 residues. The CDR3 bases are TGTGCCAGTAGTATACAAGCTGCCCCAGATACGCAGTATTTT. Its translation: CASSIQAAPDTQYF.

The rearrangement links TRBV29-1 to TRBJ1-2; TRBD1 agrees at 9 bases. Germline V lookup: CDR1 SQVTM, CDR2 ANQGSEA. CDR3 length equals 12 residues. With 6 bases clipped from V and 8 bases from J, the junction kept 7 bases outside the gene matches. This CDR3 reads CSVGDREVGYTF. As DNA, the CDR3 is TGCAGCGTCGGGGACAGGGAGGTCGGCTACACCTTC.

The chain has TRBV29-1 and TRBJ2-3; no definite D call. The CDR3 is 12 amino acids. Looked up from germline, CDR1 is SQVTM and CDR2 is ANQGSEA. The V gene lost 3 bases and the J gene lost 2 bases, with 6 bases spanning the gap. DNA of the CDR3: TGCAGCGTTGAGATAGACACAGATACGCAGTATTTT. This gives the protein CSVEIDTDTQYF.

This clone was seen once. V is TRBV10-3 and J is TRBJ1-1, with D tentatively TRBD1 (6 bases). Trimming left V 0 bases short and J 3 bases short, with 8 bases between. CDR3 length equals 14 residues. Germline V gene sequence: CDR1 ENHRY, CDR2 SYGVKD. The CDR3 spells CAISESTGHTEAFF. The DNA of the CDR3 is TGTGCCATCAGTGAGTCAACAGGGCACACTGAAGCTTTCTTT.

The chain recombines TRBV12-5 with TRBJ2-1; D uncertain. Germline CDR1 and CDR2: LGHNT and FRNRAP. The CDR3 consists of 16 residues. Trimming stripped 0 bases from V and 3 bases from J, with 12 bases between. The CDR3 DNA sequence: TGTGCTAGTGGTTTGGTGCTAGACCCCATCTACAATGAGCAGTTCTTC. This sequence encodes CASGLVLDPIYNEQFF.

Remarks on this clone: Other DNA sequences in this specimen translate into the identical CDR3. V gene TRBV18 combines with J gene TRBJ2-7; TRBD1 matches at 10 bases. The CDR3 runs to 14 residues. The V gene end was trimmed by 6 bases and the J gene end by 2 bases; junction bases not matched to a gene: 4. CDR1 is KGHSH, CDR2 LQKENI, per germline. CDR3 nucleotides: TGTGCCAGCTCCCTCGGACAGGGGGCCTACGAGCAGTACTTC. Its protein is CASSLGQGAYEQYF.

This clone was seen only once. The V and J genes are TRBV30 and TRBJ1-2; maybe TRBD1 (6 bases). V lost 0 bases to trimming and J lost 2 bases, with 7 bases between them. This CDR3 has 13 amino acids. The germline gives CDR1 GTSNPN, CDR2 SVGIG (reference sequence). CDR3 region: CAWSVGQNYGYTF. The CDR3 nucleotides read TGTGCCTGGAGTGTAGGACAGAACTATGGCTACACCTTC.

The chain is built from TRBV19 and TRBJ1-2; 10 bases align to TRBD1. V lost 4 bases and J lost 5; bases outside the gene matches: 7. The CDR3 has 15 residues. Germline V gene lookup returns CDR1 LNHDA and CDR2 SQIVND (reference sequence). Here the CDR3 DNA reads TGTGCCAGTAGTAGGCCGGGACAGGGGATTTATGGCTACACCTTC. Translated: CASSRPGQGIYGYTF.

This clone was seen only a few times. V is TRBV5-6 and J is TRBJ1-2; tentatively, D is TRBD1 (6 bases). This CDR3 comprises 12 residues. The ends were cut back, 6 bases at V and 2 bases at J, with 8 bases in the middle. Germline V gives CDR1 SGHDT, CDR2 YYEEEE. CDR3 sequence reads: CASTTGNYGYTF. CDR3 bases: TGTGCCAGCACCACAGGGAACTATGGCTACACCTTC.

The J gene is TRBJ2-2, the V gene TRBV9; D possibly corresponds to TRBD2 (6 bases). This CDR3 spans 15 amino acids. The V end was cut by 0 bases, the J end by 3 bases, with 9 bases between. Germline CDR1 reads SGDLS; CDR2 reads YYNGEE. The CDR3 coding sequence is TGTGCCAGCAGCGTAGGCGGGATAGACACCGGGGAGCTGTTTTTT. Translated: CASSVGGIDTGELFF.

The chain has TRBV10-3 and TRBJ2-1, with 9 bases matching TRBD1. CDR3 length: 15 amino acids. The germline V gene has CDR1 ENHRY and CDR2 SYGVKD. Trimming removed 5 bases from V and 8 bases from J; junction bases left unmatched: 10. Written as DNA, the CDR3 is TGTGCCATCAGTCCGGGACAGGGTATTCTCTATGAGCAGTTCTTC. This codes for CAISPGQGILYEQFF.

The chain has TRBV18 and TRBJ2-5, with 13 bases identical to TRBD2. This CDR3 region has 14 residues. Germline CDR1 and CDR2: KGHSH and LQKENI. V shed 5 bases, J shed 9 bases, and the junction held 6 bases outside the gene matches. CDR3 region: CASSGTSGTVSQYF. For the CDR3, the DNA is TGTGCCAGCTCAGGGACTAGCGGGACAGTGTCCCAGTACTTC.

The V gene is TRBV7-2, the J gene TRBJ1-1; 8 bases agree with TRBD1. This CDR3 has 15 amino acids. CDR1 and CDR2 (germline): SGHTA, FQGNSA. Unmatched junction bases numbered 11, after V lost 5 bases and J lost 6 bases. The chain's CDR3 is CASSRSGQGNSEAFF. The DNA for the CDR3 is TGTGCCAGCAGCCGCTCCGGACAGGGCAATTCTGAAGCTTTCTTT.

This rearrangement joins TRBV2 to TRBJ1-1; 11 nucleotides line up with TRBD1. The CDR3 has 15 residues. Trimming removed 6 bases from V and 3 bases from J; junction bases left unmatched: 6. Germline V gene data show CDR1 as SNHLY and CDR2 as FYNNEI. The CDR3 region has the DNA TGTGCCAGCAGGGGGACAGGGGGAACCTACACTGAAGCTTTCTTT. Translating it yields CASRGTGGTYTEAFF. Variable domain in full (rest from reference TRBV2 and TRBJ1-1): EPEVTQTPSHQVTQMGQEVILRCVPISNHLYFYWYRQILGQKVEFLVSFYNNEISEKSEIFDDQFSVERPDGSNFTLKIRSTKLEDSAMYFCASRGTGGTYTEAFFGQGTRLTVV.

The gene calls are TRBV9 and TRBJ1-6; 10 bases are shared with TRBD1. This CDR3 is built from 15 residues. CDR1 and CDR2 (germline): SGDLS, YYNGEE. V was clipped by 3 bases and J by 7 bases; unmatched bases: 4. This chain's CDR3 is CASSASGQGNSPLHF. CDR3 in DNA: TGTGCCAGCAGCGCCTCGGGACAGGGGAATTCACCCCTCCACTTT.

The chain employs TRBV11-2 and TRBJ2-7, with D uncertain. V gave up 7 bases and J gave up 4 bases, with 8 bases separating them. The length of the CDR3 is 11 residues. Germline V gives CDR1 SGHAT, CDR2 FQNNGV. The CDR3 DNA reads TGTGCCAGCACCCGAGGTTACGAGCAGTACTTC. Its translation is CASTRGYEQYF.

This clone was counted only a few times. V usage is TRBV19 and J usage is TRBJ1-2; 7 positions agree with TRBD1. V lost 3 bases to trimming and J lost 4 bases; unmatched junction nucleotides: 8. CDR1 and CDR2 from the germline V gene are LNHDA and SQIVND (reference sequence). CDR3 length equals 15 residues. CDR3 protein: CASSMRPTGVYGYTF. For the CDR3, the DNA is TGTGCCAGTAGTATGAGACCTACAGGGGTCTATGGCTACACCTTC.

The chain uses TRBV3-1 (or the pseudogene TRBV3-2) and TRBJ2-7; maybe TRBD1 (6 bases). Germline CDR1 is LGHDT and CDR2 is YNNKEL (reference sequence). This CDR3 has 14 amino acids. V was trimmed by 1 base and J by 2 bases, leaving 9 bases between them. The CDR3: CASSQGGLAYEQYF. CDR3 sequence (DNA): TGTGCCAGCAGCCAAGGGGGGCTAGCCTACGAGCAGTACTTC.

The chain joins TRBV6-1 to TRBJ1-3; TRBD1 aligns across 8 bases. CDR1 is MNHNS and CDR2 is SASEGT in the germline V gene. This CDR3 region has 16 residues. V lost 2 bases and J lost 3; bases outside the gene matches: 6. The CDR3 protein is CASSEFLTGVGNTIYF. CDR3 nucleotide sequence: TGTGCCAGCAGTGAATTTTTGACAGGGGTTGGAAACACCATATATTTT.

The rearrangement joins TRBV27 to TRBJ2-2, with D perhaps matching TRBD2 (5 bases). Trimming took off 3 bases at V and 4 bases at J, with 12 bases between the two ends. The CDR3 has 15 amino acids. Germline V gene data show CDR1 as MNHEY and CDR2 as SMNVEV (reference sequence). CDR3 in amino acids: CASSLGSGTTGELFF. Here the CDR3 DNA reads TGTGCCAGCAGTTTGGGGAGCGGAACCACCGGGGAGCTGTTTTTT.

The DNA of the CDR3 is TGTGCCAGTAGGACTACGGGACAGGGGGAATCACCCCTCCACTTT. Its protein product is CASRTTGQGESPLHF. V gene TRBV19 combines with J gene TRBJ1-6; TRBD1 matches 11 bases. V was pared by 6 bases and J by 10 bases, with 8 bases of the junction left unmatched. There are 15 residues in the CDR3. Germline-derived CDR1 and CDR2 are LNHDA and SQIVND (reference sequence).

This clone came up a few times. This rearrangement joins TRBV7-9 to TRBJ1-2; tentatively, D is TRBD1 (5 bases). Germline V gene lookup returns CDR1 SEHNR and CDR2 FQNEAQ (reference sequence). This CDR3 has 15 residues. The V gene lost 5 bases and the J gene lost 8 bases, with 21 bases spanning the gap. The CDR3 here is CASSTQSLATGGYTF. The CDR3 nucleotides are TGTGCCAGCAGCACCCAATCTCTTGCAACAGGAGGCTACACCTTC.

The chain combines TRBV6-6 with TRBJ1-1; maybe TRBD1 (5 bases). Between the trimmed V and J ends, which lost 2 bases and 11 bases, there was a span of 15 bases. CDR1 MNHNY and CDR2 SVGAGI come from the germline V gene (reference sequence). CDR3 size: 13 residues. DNA for the CDR3: TGTGCCAGCAGTTACAAAAGCAGGGACTCTGCTTTCTTT. This sequence encodes CASSYKSRDSAFF.